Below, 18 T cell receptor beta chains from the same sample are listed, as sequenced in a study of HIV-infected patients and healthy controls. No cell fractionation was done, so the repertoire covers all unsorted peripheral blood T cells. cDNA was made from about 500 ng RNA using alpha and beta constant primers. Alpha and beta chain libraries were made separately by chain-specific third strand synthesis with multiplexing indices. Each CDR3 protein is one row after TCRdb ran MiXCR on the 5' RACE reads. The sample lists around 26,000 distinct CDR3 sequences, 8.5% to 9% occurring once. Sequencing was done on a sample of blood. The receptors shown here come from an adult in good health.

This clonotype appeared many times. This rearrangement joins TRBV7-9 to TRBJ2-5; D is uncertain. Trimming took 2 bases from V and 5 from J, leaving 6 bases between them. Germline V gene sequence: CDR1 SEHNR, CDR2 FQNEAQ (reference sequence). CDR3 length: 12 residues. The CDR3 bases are TGTGCCAGCAGCTTATTAGGGGAGACCCAGTACTTC. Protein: CASSLLGETQYF.

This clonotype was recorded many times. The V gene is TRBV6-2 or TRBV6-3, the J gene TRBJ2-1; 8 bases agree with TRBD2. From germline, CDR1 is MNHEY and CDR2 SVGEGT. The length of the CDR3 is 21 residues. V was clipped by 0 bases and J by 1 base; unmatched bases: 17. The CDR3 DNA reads TGTGCCAGCAGTTACTCGAGTGCGAGACTAGCGCCCACCAGTTCCTACAATGAGCAGTTCTTC. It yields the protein CASSYSSARLAPTSSYNEQFF.

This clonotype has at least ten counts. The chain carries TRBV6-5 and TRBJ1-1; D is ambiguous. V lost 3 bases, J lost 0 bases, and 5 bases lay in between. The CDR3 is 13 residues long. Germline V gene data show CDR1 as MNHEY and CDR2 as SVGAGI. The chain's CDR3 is CASSYSMNTEAFF. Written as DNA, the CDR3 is TGTGCCAGCAGTTATTCAATGAACACTGAAGCTTTCTTT.

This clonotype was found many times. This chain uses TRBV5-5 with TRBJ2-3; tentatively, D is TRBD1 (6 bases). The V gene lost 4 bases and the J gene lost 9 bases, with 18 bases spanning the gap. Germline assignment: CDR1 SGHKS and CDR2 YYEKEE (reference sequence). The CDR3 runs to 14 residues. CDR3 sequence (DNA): TGTGCCAGCAGCGTGGACAGCCATGGCTCCACGCAGTATTTT. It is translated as CASSVDSHGSTQYF.

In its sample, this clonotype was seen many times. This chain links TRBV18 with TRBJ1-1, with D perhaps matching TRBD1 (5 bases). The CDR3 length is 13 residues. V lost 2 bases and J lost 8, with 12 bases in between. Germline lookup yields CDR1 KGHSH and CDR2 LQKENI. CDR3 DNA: TGTGCCAGCTCACCAGAGGGGTGGACCGAAGCTTTCTTT. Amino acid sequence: CASSPEGWTEAFF. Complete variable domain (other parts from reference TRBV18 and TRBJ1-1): NAGVMQNPRHLVRRRGQEARLRCSPMKGHSHVYWYRQLPEEGLKFMVYLQKENIIDESGMPKERFSAEFPKEGPSILRIQQVVRGDSAAYFCASSPEGWTEAFFGQGTRLTVV.

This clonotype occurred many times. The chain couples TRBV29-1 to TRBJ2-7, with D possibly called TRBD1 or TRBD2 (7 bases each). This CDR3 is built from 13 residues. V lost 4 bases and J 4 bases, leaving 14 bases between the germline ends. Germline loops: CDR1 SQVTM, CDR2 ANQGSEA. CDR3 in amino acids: CSVVGRGGYEQYF. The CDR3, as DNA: TGCAGCGTTGTTGGCAGGGGGGGTTACGAGCAGTACTTC.

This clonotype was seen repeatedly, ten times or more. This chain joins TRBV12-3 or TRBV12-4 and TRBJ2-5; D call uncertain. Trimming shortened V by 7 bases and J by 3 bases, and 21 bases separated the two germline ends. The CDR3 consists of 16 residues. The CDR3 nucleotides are TGTGCCAGCACTCCTTGGCCTGCTCTGTACAAAGAGACCCAGTACTTC. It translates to CASTPWPALYKETQYF.

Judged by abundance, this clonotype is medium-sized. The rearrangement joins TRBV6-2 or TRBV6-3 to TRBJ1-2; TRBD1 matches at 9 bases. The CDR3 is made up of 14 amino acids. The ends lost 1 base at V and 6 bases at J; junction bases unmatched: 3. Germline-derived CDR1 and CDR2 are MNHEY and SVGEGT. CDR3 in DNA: TGTGCCAGCAGTTACTGGGGACAGGGCGATGGCTACACCTTC. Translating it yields CASSYWGQGDGYTF.

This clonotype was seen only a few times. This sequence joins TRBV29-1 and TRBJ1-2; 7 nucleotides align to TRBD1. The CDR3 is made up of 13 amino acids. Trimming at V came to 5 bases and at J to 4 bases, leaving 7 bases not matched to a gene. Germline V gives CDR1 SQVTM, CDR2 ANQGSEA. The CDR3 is CSVKRDSPYGYTF. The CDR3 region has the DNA TGCAGCGTTAAACGGGACAGCCCCTATGGCTACACCTTC.

The chain's CDR3 is CSARTSGITGDGDQETQYF. The CDR3 DNA reads as TGCAGTGCTAGAACCTCGGGCATAACAGGGGACGGGGACCAAGAGACCCAGTACTTC. This chain joins TRBV20-1 and TRBJ2-5; 7 bases are shared with TRBD1. V lost 2 bases and J lost 0; bases outside the gene matches: 18. Germline V gene sequence: CDR1 DFQATT, CDR2 SNEGSKA (reference sequence). The CDR3 is made up of 19 amino acids.

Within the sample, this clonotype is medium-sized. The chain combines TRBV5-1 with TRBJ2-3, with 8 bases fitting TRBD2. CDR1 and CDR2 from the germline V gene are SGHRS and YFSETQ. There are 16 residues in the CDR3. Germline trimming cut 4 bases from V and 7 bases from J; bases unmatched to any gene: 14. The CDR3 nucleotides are TGCGCCAGCAGCGTCGGGGGACGGGGGGGCTCAAATACGCAGTATTTT. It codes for CASSVGGRGGSNTQYF.

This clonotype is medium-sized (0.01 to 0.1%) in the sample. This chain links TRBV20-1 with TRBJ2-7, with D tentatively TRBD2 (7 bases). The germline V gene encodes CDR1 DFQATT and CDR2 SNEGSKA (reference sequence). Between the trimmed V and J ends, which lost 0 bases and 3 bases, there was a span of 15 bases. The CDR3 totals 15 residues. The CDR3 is CSARDDRRGYYEQYF. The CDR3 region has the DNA TGCAGTGCTAGAGATGACAGGCGGGGGTACTACGAGCAGTACTTC.

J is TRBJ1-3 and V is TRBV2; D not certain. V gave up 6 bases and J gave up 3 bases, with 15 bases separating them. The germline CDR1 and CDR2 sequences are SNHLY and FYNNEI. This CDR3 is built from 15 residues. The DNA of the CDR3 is TGTGCCAGCAGCCCTCCCCGGGAGCGTGGAAACACCATATATTTT. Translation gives CASSPPRERGNTIYF. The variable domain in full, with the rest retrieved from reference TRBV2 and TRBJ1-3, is EPEVTQTPSHQVTQMGQEVILRCVPISNHLYFYWYRQILGQKVEFLVSFYNNEISEKSEIFDDQFSVERPDGSNFTLKIRSTKLEDSAMYFCASSPPRERGNTIYFGEGSWLTVV.

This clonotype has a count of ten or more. The CDR3 DNA is TGTGCCAGCAGCTCCAGGACAGGGAATCAGCCCCAGCATTTT. Protein sequence: CASSSRTGNQPQHF. This sequence joins TRBV7-2 and TRBJ1-5; TRBD1 matches at 8 bases. The CDR3 is made up of 14 amino acids. The germline V gene has CDR1 SGHTA and CDR2 FQGNSA. Trimming took 4 bases from V and 4 from J; bases not matched to a gene: 3. The whole variable domain, filled in from reference TRBV7-2 and TRBJ1-5, reads GAGVSQSPSNKVTEKGKDVELRCDPISGHTALYWYRQSLGQGLEFLIYFQGNSAPDKSGLPSDRFSAERTGGSVSTLTIQRTQQEDSAVYLCASSSRTGNQPQHFGDGTRLSIL.

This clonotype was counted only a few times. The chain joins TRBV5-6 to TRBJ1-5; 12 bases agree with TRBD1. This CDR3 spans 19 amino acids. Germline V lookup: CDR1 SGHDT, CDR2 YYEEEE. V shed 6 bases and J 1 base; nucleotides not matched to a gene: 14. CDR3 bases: TGTGCCAGCACCCGAACCGGGACAGGGGGCTCCTGGAGCAATCAGCCCCAGCATTTT. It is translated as CASTRTGTGGSWSNQPQHF.

The CDR3 sequence is CSVEDEPGANYGYTF. The DNA of the CDR3 is TGCAGCGTTGAAGATGAGCCAGGGGCAAACTATGGCTACACCTTC. The chain recombines TRBV29-1 with TRBJ1-2, with D possibly being TRBD1 (6 bases). Deletions cut 0 bases from V and 2 bases from J, with 13 bases between. The CDR3 length is 15 residues. From germline, CDR1 is SQVTM and CDR2 ANQGSEA.

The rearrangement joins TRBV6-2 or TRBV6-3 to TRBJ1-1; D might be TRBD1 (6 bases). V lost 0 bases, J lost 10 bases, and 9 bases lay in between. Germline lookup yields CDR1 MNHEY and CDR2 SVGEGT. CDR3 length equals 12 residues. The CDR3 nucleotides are TGTGCCAGCAGTTACTCGACAGGAGGAGCTTTCTTT. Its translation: CASSYSTGGAFF.

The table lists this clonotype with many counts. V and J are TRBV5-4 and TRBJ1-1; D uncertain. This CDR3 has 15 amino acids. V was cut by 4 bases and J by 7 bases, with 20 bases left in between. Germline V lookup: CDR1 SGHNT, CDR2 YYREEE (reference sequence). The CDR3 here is CASSGFGDHGGEAFF. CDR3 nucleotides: TGTGCCAGCAGCGGGTTTGGGGATCATGGCGGTGAAGCTTTCTTT.